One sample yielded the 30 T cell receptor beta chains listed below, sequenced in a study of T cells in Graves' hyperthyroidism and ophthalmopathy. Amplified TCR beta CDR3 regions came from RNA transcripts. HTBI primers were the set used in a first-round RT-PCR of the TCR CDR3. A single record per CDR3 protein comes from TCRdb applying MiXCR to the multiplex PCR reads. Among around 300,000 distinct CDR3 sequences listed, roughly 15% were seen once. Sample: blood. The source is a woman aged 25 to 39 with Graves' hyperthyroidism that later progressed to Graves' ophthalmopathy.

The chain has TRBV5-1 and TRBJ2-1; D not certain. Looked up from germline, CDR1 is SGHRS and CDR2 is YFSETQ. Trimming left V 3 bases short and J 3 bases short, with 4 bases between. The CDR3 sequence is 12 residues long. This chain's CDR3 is CASSYDYNEQFF. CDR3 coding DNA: TGCGCCAGCAGCTACGACTACAATGAGCAGTTCTTC.

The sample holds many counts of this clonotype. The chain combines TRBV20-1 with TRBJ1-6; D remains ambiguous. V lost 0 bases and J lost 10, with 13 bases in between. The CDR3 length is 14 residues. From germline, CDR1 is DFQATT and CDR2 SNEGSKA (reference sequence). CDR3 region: CSARDPQEGSPLHF. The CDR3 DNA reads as TGCAGTGCTAGAGATCCGCAGGAAGGCTCACCCCTCCACTTT.

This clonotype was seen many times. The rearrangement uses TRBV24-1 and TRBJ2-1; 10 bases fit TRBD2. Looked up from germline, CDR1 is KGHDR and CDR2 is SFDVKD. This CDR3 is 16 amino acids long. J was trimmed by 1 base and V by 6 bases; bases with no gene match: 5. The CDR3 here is CATSQRAGGSYNEQFF. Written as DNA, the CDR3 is TGTGCCACCAGTCAGAGAGCGGGAGGGTCCTACAATGAGCAGTTCTTC.

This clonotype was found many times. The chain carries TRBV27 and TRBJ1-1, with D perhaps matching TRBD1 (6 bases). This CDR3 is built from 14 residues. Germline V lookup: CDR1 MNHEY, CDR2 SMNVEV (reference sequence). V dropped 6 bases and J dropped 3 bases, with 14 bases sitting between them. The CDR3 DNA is TGTGCCAGCAGCCGCCGAGGGGGGTACACTGAAGCTTTCTTT. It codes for CASSRRGGYTEAFF.

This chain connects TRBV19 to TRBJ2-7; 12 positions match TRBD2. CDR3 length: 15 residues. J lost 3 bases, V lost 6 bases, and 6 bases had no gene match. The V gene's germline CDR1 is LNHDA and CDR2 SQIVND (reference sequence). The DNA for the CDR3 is TGTGCCAGTAGGTTGACTAGCGGGAGCATCTACGAGCAGTACTTC. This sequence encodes CASRLTSGSIYEQYF.

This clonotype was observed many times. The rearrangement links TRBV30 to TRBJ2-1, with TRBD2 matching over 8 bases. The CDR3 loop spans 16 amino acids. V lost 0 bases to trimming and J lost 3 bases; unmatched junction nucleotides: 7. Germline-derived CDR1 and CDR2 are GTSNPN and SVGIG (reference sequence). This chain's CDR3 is CAWSVFRRGGYNEQFF. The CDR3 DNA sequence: TGTGCCTGGAGTGTTTTTCGACGGGGGGGCTACAATGAGCAGTTCTTC.

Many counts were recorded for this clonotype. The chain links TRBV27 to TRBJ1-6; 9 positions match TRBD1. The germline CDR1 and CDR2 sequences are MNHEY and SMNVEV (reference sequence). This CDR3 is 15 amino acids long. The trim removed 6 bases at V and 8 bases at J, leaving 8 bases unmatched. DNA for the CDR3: TGTGCCAGCAGGGGACAGGGACGAAAGGATTCACCCCTCCACTTT. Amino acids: CASRGQGRKDSPLHF.

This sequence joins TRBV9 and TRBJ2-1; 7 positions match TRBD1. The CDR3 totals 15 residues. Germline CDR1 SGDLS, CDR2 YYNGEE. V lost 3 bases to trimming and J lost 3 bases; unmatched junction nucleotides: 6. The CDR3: CASSAQGDSYNEQFF. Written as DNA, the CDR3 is TGTGCCAGCAGCGCCCAGGGGGACAGCTACAATGAGCAGTTCTTC. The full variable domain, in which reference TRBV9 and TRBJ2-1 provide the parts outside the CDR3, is DSGVTQTPKHLITATGQRVTLRCSPRSGDLSVYWYQQSLDQGLQFLIQYYNGEERAKGNILERFSAQQFPDLHSELNLSSLELGDSALYFCASSAQGDSYNEQFFGPGTRLTVL.

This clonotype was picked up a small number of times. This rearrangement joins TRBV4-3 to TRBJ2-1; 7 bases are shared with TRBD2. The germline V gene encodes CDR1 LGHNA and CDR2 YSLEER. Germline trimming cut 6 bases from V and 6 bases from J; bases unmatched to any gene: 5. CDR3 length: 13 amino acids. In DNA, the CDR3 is TGCGCCAGCAGGCAAAGGGAGGGCAATGAGCAGTTCTTC. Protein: CASRQREGNEQFF.

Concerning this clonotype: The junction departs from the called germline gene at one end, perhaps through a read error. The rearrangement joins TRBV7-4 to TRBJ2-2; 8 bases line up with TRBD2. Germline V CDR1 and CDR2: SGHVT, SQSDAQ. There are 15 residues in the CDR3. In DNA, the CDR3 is TGTGCCAGCATCTTAACAGCGGGAGTCACCGGGGAGCTGTTTTTT. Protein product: CASILTAGVTGELFF. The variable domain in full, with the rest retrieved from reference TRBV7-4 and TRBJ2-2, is GAGVSQSPRYKVAKRGRDVALRCDSISGHVTLYWYRQTLGQGSEVLTYSQSDAQRDKSGRPSGRFSAERPERSVSTLKIQRTEQGDSAVYLCASILTAGVTGELFFGEGSRLTVL.

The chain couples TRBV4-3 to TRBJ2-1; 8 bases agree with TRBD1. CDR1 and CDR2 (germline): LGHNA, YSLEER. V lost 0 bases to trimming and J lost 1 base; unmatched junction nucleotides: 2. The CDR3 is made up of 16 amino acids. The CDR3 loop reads CASSQDWTGSYNEQFF. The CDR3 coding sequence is TGCGCCAGCAGCCAAGATTGGACAGGGTCCTACAATGAGCAGTTCTTC.

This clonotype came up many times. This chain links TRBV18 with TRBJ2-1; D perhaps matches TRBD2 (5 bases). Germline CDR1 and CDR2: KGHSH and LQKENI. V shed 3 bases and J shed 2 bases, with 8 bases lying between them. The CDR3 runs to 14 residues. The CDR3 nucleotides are TGTGCCAGCTCACCCGGGGTAACCTACAATGAGCAGTTCTTC. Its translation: CASSPGVTYNEQFF.

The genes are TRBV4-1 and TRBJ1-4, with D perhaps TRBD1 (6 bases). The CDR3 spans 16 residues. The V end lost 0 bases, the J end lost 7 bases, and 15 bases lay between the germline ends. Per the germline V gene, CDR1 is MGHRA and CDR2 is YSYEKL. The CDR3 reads CASSQDLGGVFEKLFF. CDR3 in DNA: TGCGCCAGCAGCCAAGATCTGGGGGGCGTATTTGAAAAACTGTTTTTT.

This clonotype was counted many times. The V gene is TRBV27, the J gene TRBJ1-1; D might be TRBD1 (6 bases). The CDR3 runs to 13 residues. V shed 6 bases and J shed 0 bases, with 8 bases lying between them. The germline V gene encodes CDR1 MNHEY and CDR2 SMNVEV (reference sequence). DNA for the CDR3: TGTGCCAGCAGCGACAGGATGAACACTGAAGCTTTCTTT. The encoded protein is CASSDRMNTEAFF.

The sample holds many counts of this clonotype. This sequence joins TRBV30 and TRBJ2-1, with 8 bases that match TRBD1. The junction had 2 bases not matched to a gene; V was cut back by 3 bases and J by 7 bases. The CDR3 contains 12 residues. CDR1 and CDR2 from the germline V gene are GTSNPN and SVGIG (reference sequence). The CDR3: CAWRRTGNEQFF. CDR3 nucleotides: TGTGCCTGGAGACGGACAGGGAATGAGCAGTTCTTC.

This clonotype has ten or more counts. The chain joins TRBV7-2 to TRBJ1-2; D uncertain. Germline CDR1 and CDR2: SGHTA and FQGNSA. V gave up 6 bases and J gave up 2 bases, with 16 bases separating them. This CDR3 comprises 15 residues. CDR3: CASRERPGVNYGYTF. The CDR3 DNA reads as TGTGCCAGCAGAGAAAGGCCTGGGGTGAACTATGGCTACACCTTC.

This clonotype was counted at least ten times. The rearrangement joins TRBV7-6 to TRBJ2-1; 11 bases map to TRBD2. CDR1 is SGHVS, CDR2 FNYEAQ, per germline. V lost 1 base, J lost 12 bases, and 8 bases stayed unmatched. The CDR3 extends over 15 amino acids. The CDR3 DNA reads TGTGCCAGCAGCTTAGGGACTAGCGGGCCACAGGGGCAGTTCTTC. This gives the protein CASSLGTSGPQGQFF.

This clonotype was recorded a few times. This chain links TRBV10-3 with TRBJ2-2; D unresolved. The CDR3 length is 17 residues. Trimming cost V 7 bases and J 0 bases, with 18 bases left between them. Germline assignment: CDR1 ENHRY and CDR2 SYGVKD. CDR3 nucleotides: TGTGCCATCACTAGGACCGTACAGTTAACGAACACCGGGGAGCTGTTTTTT. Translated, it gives CAITRTVQLTNTGELFF.

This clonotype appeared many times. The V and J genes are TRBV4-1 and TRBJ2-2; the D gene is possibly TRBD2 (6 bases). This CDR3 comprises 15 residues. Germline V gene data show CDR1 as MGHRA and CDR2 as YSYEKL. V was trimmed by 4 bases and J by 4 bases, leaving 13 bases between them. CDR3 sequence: CASSPILASTGELFF. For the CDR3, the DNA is TGCGCCAGCAGCCCGATACTAGCAAGCACCGGGGAGCTGTTTTTT.

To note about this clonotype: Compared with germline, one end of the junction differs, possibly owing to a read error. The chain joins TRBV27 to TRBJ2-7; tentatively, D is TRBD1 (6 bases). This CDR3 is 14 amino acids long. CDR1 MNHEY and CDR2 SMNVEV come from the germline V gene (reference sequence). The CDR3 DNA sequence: TGTGCCAGCAGTCCAGACAGGAACTCCTACGGGCAGTACTTC. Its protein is CASSPDRNSYGQYF.

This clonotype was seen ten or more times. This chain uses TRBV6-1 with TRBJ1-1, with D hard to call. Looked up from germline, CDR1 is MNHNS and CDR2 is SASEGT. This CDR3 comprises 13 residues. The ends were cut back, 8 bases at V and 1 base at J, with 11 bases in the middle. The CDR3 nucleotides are TGTGCCAGCGACCCCATACCGAACACTGAAGCTTTCTTT. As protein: CASDPIPNTEAFF.

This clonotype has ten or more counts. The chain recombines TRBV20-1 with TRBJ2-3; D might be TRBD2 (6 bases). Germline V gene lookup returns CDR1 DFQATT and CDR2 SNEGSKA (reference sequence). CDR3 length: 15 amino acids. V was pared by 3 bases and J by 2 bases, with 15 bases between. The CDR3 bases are TGCAGTGCTAGCCCCCTTAGCGGAAACACAGATACGCAGTATTTT. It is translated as CSASPLSGNTDTQYF.

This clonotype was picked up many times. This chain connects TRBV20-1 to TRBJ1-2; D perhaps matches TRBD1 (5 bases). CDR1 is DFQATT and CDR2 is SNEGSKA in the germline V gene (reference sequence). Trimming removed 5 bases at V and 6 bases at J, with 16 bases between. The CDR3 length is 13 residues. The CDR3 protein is CSAWGMWLNGYTF. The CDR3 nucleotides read TGCAGTGCTTGGGGGATGTGGCTGAATGGCTACACCTTC.

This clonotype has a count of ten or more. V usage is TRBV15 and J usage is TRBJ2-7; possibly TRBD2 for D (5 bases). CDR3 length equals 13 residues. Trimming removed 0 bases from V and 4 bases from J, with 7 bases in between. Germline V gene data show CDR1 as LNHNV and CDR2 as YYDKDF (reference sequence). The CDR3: CATSRDPGYEQYF. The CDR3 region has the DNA TGTGCCACCAGCAGAGATCCGGGATACGAGCAGTACTTC.

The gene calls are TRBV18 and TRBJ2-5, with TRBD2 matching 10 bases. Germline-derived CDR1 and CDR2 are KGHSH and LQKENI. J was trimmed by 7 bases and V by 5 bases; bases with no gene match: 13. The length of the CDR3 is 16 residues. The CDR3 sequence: CASSSSGLAEGVTQYF. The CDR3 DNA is TGTGCCAGCTCATCCTCCGGACTAGCGGAGGGGGTGACCCAGTACTTC.

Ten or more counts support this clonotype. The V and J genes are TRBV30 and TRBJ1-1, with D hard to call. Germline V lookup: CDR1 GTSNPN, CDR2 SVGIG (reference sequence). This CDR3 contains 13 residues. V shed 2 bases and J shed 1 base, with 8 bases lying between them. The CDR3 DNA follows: TGTGCCTGGAGTCAAGGACCGAACACTGAAGCTTTCTTT. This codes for CAWSQGPNTEAFF.

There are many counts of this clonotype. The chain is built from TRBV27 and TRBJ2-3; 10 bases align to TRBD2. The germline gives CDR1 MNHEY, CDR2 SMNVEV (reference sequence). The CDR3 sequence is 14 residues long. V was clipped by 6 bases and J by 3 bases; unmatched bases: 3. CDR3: CASSSSGRTDTQYF. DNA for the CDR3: TGTGCCAGCAGCTCTAGCGGGAGAACAGATACGCAGTATTTT.

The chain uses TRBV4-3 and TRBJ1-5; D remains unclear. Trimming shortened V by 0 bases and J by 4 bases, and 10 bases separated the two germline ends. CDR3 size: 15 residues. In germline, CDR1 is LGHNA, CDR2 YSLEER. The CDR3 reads CASSQEAGLNQPQHF. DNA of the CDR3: TGCGCCAGCAGCCAAGAGGCCGGGCTAAATCAGCCCCAGCATTTT.

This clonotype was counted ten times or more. The CDR3 bases are TGTGCCAGCAGCCACCGAGGCTCCTACGAGCAGTACTTC. Its protein is CASSHRGSYEQYF. V usage is TRBV27 and J usage is TRBJ2-7; no firm D call. V lost 6 bases, J lost 0 bases, and 9 bases lay in between. CDR3 length equals 13 residues. Per germline, CDR1 MNHEY and CDR2 SMNVEV (reference sequence).

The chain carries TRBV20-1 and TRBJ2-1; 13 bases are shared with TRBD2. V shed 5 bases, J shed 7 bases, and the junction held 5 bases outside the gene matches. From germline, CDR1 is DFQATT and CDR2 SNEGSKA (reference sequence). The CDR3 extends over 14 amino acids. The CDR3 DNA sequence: TGCAGTGCTTCAGGGACTAGCGGGGTAAATGAGCAGTTCTTC. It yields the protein CSASGTSGVNEQFF.